Each of the 31 T cell receptor beta chains below was sequenced from the same sample in a study of spatial heterogeneity in lung cancer. TCRdb ran MiXCR on the 5' RACE reads and lists one entry per CDR3 protein. The sample consists of some 5,100 distinct CDR3 sequences, roughly 24% of them appearing once. Time point specified: sample taken at primary tumor resection. Sequencing was performed on whole RNA extracted from tumor and nontumor lung tissue, or from frozen PBMC, and the material was left unsorted. The specimen comprised PBMCs, sampled at surgery. All receptors come from a male donor with early-stage non-small cell lung cancer.

This clonotype rates as medium-sized. This sequence joins TRBV19 and TRBJ1-2; D may be TRBD1 (5 bases). Germline V lookup: CDR1 LNHDA, CDR2 SQIVND (reference sequence). The CDR3 is 15 residues long. V was clipped by 7 bases and J by 2 bases, with 17 bases between them. The CDR3, as DNA: TGTGCCAGTACTGAACAGGCGTCTTGGAACTATGGCTACACCTTC. Protein: CASTEQASWNYGYTF.

Ten or more counts support this clonotype. This sequence joins TRBV18 and TRBJ1-5; D is ambiguous. The germline CDR1 and CDR2 sequences are KGHSH and LQKENI. V lost 2 bases, J lost 2 bases, and 13 bases lay in between. CDR3 length equals 16 residues. In DNA, the CDR3 is TGTGCCAGCTCACCAGTGGATTCTGGGGGCAATCAGCCCCAGCATTTT. It is translated as CASSPVDSGGNQPQHF.

As for this clonotype: A much larger clone is a single base away; this may be a read error. The rearrangement uses TRBV5-1 and TRBJ2-7, with D perhaps TRBD1 (6 bases). Germline values: CDR1 SGHRS, CDR2 YFSETQ. This CDR3 comprises 15 residues. CDR3 region: CVSSLLQGSSSEQYF. CDR3 sequence (DNA): TGCGTCAGCAGCTTGCTCCAGGGGAGTTCTTCCGAGCAGTACTTC.

V gene TRBV6-2 or TRBV6-3 combines with J gene TRBJ2-2; 15 nucleotides agree with TRBD2. Germline V gives CDR1 MNHEY, CDR2 SVGEGT. The length of the CDR3 is 17 residues. V lost 2 bases and J lost 4; bases outside the gene matches: 2. The CDR3: CASSYAGLAGGTGELFF. CDR3 DNA sequence: TGTGCCAGCAGTTACGCGGGACTAGCGGGGGGCACCGGGGAGCTGTTTTTT.

This clonotype is deemed medium-sized (0.01 to 0.1%). The chain is built from TRBV11-2 and TRBJ2-7; 8 bases map to TRBD1. J was trimmed by 3 bases and V by 5 bases; bases with no gene match: 6. Germline CDR1 is SGHAT and CDR2 is FQNNGV. The CDR3 totals 14 residues. CDR3 in amino acids: CASSHRGKVYEQYF. CDR3 nucleotides: TGTGCCAGCAGCCACAGGGGGAAAGTCTACGAGCAGTACTTC.

This chain joins TRBV2 and TRBJ2-3; D ambiguous. Trimming removed 8 bases at V and 2 bases at J, with 8 bases between. The CDR3 runs to 12 residues. Germline values: CDR1 SNHLY, CDR2 FYNNEI. CDR3 coding DNA: TGTGCCAGCCGAGAACCCACAGATACGCAGTATTTT. The encoded protein is CASREPTDTQYF.

This clonotype has a handful of counts. This chain links TRBV6-1 with TRBJ2-3; D may be TRBD1 or TRBD2 (6 bases each). Trimming left V 0 bases short and J 13 bases short, with 14 bases between. This CDR3 contains 13 residues. CDR1 and CDR2 from the germline V gene are MNHNS and SASEGT. CDR3 protein: CASSEAGQRGEYF. The CDR3 nucleotides are TGTGCCAGCAGTGAAGCGGGTCAGAGGGGGGAGTATTTT.

This clonotype is judged medium-sized (0.01 to 0.1%). The chain recombines TRBV29-1 with TRBJ2-5, with a weak D call TRBD1 (5 bases). Per germline, CDR1 SQVTM and CDR2 ANQGSEA. Trimming pared 0 bases from V and 2 bases from J, leaving 13 bases between. This CDR3 region has 15 residues. CDR3 in DNA: TGCAGCGTTGAAGACTGGGGCAAAAATCAAGAGACCCAGTACTTC. It is translated as CSVEDWGKNQETQYF. Full variable domain (rest looked up from reference TRBV29-1 and TRBJ2-5): SAVISQKPSRDICQRGTSLTIQCQVDSQVTMMFWYRQQPGQSLTLIATANQGSEATYESGFVIDKFPISRPNLTFSTLTVSNMSPEDSSIYLCSVEDWGKNQETQYFGPGTRLLVL.

Sample share makes this clonotype large. The chain carries TRBV7-3 and TRBJ2-5, with D possibly called TRBD1 or TRBD2 (6 bases each). This CDR3 has 13 amino acids. Germline V lookup: CDR1 SGHTA, CDR2 FQGTGA. With 0 bases removed from V and 5 bases from J, the gap between germline ends came to 7 bases. CDR3 region: CASSLTGGETQYF. The CDR3 nucleotides are TGTGCCAGCAGCTTAACGGGGGGCGAGACCCAGTACTTC.

V is TRBV24-1 and J is TRBJ2-2; 11 nucleotides line up with TRBD1. The germline CDR1 and CDR2 sequences are KGHDR and SFDVKD. The CDR3 runs to 17 residues. V was pared by 4 bases and J by 1 base, with 4 bases of the junction left unmatched. CDR3 loop: CATSDPGQGGNTGELFF. CDR3 bases: TGTGCCACCAGTGACCCGGGACAGGGGGGGAACACCGGGGAGCTGTTTTTT.

This clonotype is judged medium-sized (0.01 to 0.1%). The chain employs TRBV5-1 and TRBJ2-7, with 9 positions matching TRBD1. Trimming cost V 3 bases and J 3 bases; bases outside gene matches: 7. Germline V gives CDR1 SGHRS, CDR2 YFSETQ. The CDR3 consists of 15 residues. The CDR3: CASSSGTGPFYEQYF. CDR3 nucleotides: TGCGCCAGCAGCTCCGGGACAGGGCCCTTCTACGAGCAGTACTTC.

This clonotype was picked up one time. The CDR3: CSARNSGSTGELFF. The CDR3, as DNA: TGCAGTGCTAGAAACAGCGGTTCCACCGGGGAGCTGTTTTTT. The chain has TRBV20-1 and TRBJ2-2; tentatively, D is TRBD2 (5 bases). The V and J ends lost 2 bases and 4 bases respectively, with 11 bases between them. This CDR3 is built from 14 residues. The germline gives CDR1 DFQATT, CDR2 SNEGSKA (reference sequence).

In its sample, this clonotype ranks as medium-sized. The chain couples TRBV7-3 to TRBJ1-1; D may be TRBD1 (5 bases). Germline V CDR1 and CDR2: SGHTA, FQGTGA. The V end lost 0 bases, the J end lost 4 bases, and 12 bases lay between the germline ends. This CDR3 is built from 15 residues. CDR3 loop: CASSLTSGRGTEAFF. The CDR3 DNA reads as TGTGCCAGCAGCTTAACGTCTGGGAGGGGCACTGAAGCTTTCTTT.

V usage is TRBV10-3 and J usage is TRBJ1-3; 8 bases fit TRBD1. Per germline, CDR1 ENHRY and CDR2 SYGVKD. Germline trimming cut 7 bases from V and 2 bases from J; bases unmatched to any gene: 10. CDR3 length equals 16 residues. The CDR3 DNA sequence: TGTGCCATCAAACCGACAGGGGACCGGGCTGGAAACACCATATATTTT. This gives the protein CAIKPTGDRAGNTIYF.

The gene calls are TRBV18 and TRBJ2-1, with 8 bases aligning to TRBD1. The CDR3 runs 15 residues. The V segment lost 2 bases and the J segment 10 bases; nucleotides outside the gene matches: 10. CDR1 and CDR2 from the germline V gene are KGHSH and LQKENI. The CDR3 sequence is CASSPMGQAQGEQFF. Here the CDR3 DNA reads TGTGCCAGCTCACCAATGGGACAGGCGCAGGGAGAGCAGTTCTTC.

This clonotype is judged medium-sized (0.01 to 0.1%). The V gene is TRBV6-5, the J gene TRBJ2-7; possibly TRBD1 for D (5 bases). CDR1 is MNHEY, CDR2 SVGAGI, per germline. Trimming pared 0 bases from V and 6 bases from J, leaving 9 bases between. The CDR3 runs to 13 residues. The CDR3 is CASSYSKGSEQYF. In DNA form, the CDR3 reads TGTGCCAGCAGTTACTCGAAGGGGTCCGAGCAGTACTTC.

This clonotype has a single count. This chain links TRBV27 with TRBJ2-7, with D perhaps TRBD1 or TRBD2 (5 bases each). Trimming took off 1 base at V and 7 bases at J, with 20 bases between the two ends. CDR1 and CDR2 from the germline V gene are MNHEY and SMNVEV (reference sequence). This CDR3 spans 16 amino acids. The CDR3: CASSLLGVGAFREQYF. CDR3 in DNA: TGTGCCAGCAGTTTATTAGGTGTCGGGGCCTTCAGGGAGCAGTACTTC.

Sample share makes this clonotype medium-sized (0.01 to 0.1%). The chain uses TRBV28 and TRBJ1-1, with TRBD1 as a possible D gene (5 bases). The CDR3 is made up of 13 amino acids. V dropped 3 bases and J dropped 10 bases, with 15 bases sitting between them. Germline CDR1 reads MDHEN; CDR2 reads SYDVKM. CDR3 in DNA: TGTGCCAGCAGTTTCCCCTTCTTCGGGGGAGCTTTCTTT. Encoded protein: CASSFPFFGGAFF. The whole variable domain, remainder taken from reference TRBV28 and TRBJ1-1, is DVKVTQSSRYLVKRTGEKVFLECVQDMDHENMFWYRQDPGLGLRLIYFSYDVKMKEKGDIPEGYSVSREKKERFSLILESASTNQTSMYLCASSFPFFGGAFFGQGTRLTVV.

The rearrangement links TRBV6-5 to TRBJ1-6; 7 bases are shared with TRBD1. The V gene end was trimmed by 6 bases and the J gene end by 6 bases; junction bases not matched to a gene: 8. There are 15 residues in the CDR3. CDR1 and CDR2 (germline): MNHEY, SVGAGI. The CDR3 nucleotides read TGTGCCAGCAGGCCAAGACAGGGCACTAATTCACCCCTCCACTTT. This sequence encodes CASRPRQGTNSPLHF.

By sample share, this clonotype is medium-sized. This rearrangement joins TRBV4-2 to TRBJ1-1, with D hard to call. The V and J ends lost 0 bases and 4 bases respectively, with 6 bases between them. The CDR3 is made up of 13 amino acids. The germline CDR1 and CDR2 sequences are LGHNA and YNFKEQ. This CDR3 reads CASSQDLSTEAFF. The CDR3 region has the DNA TGTGCCAGCAGCCAAGATCTAAGCACTGAAGCTTTCTTT.

In its sample, this clonotype is medium-sized. The V and J genes are TRBV18 and TRBJ2-5; no clear D gene. Germline CDR1 is KGHSH and CDR2 is LQKENI. V lost 2 bases and J 4 bases, leaving 5 bases between the germline ends. The CDR3 has 12 amino acids. In DNA, the CDR3 is TGTGCCAGCTCACCATTTACAGAGACCCAGTACTTC. It specifies CASSPFTETQYF. The complete variable domain, with remaining parts taken from reference TRBV18 and TRBJ2-5, reads NAGVMQNPRHLVRRRGQEARLRCSPMKGHSHVYWYRQLPEEGLKFMVYLQKENIIDESGMPKERFSAEFPKEGPSILRIQQVVRGDSAAYFCASSPFTETQYFGPGTRLLVL.

At least ten counts were recorded for this clonotype. V usage is TRBV5-4 and J usage is TRBJ1-2; no definite D call. The CDR3 contains 15 residues. CDR1 SGHNT and CDR2 YYREEE come from the germline V gene (reference sequence). V lost 1 base and J lost 1, with 11 bases in between. The CDR3 here is CASSLWSGFNYGYTF. CDR3 nucleotides: TGTGCCAGCAGCTTGTGGTCAGGATTTAACTATGGCTACACCTTC. Looking up the rest from reference TRBV5-4 and TRBJ1-2 gives the full variable domain: ETGVTQSPTHLIKTRGQQVTLRCSSQSGHNTVSWYQQALGQGPQFIFQYYREEENGRGNFPPRFSGLQFPNYSSELNVNALELDDSALYLCASSLWSGFNYGYTFGSGTRLTVV.

This clonotype was found a few times. In nucleotides, the CDR3 is TGTGCCAGCAGTTGGGCTATAAACGGAAACACCATATATTTT. Translated, it gives CASSWAINGNTIYF. The chain combines TRBV6-5 with TRBJ1-3; D remains ambiguous. The CDR3 runs to 14 residues. Trimming removed 4 bases from V and 4 bases from J, with 11 bases in between. Looked up from germline, CDR1 is MNHEY and CDR2 is SVGAGI.

This clonotype is judged medium-sized (0.01 to 0.1%). This chain connects TRBV30 to TRBJ2-2; TRBD1 matches at 10 bases. Per germline, CDR1 GTSNPN and CDR2 SVGIG (reference sequence). V gave up 5 bases and J gave up 6 bases; unmatched junction bases: 9. There are 15 residues in the CDR3. CDR3 region: CAWGTGQGNAGELFF. The CDR3 coding sequence is TGTGCCTGGGGAACGGGACAGGGGAATGCCGGGGAGCTGTTTTTT.

By sample fraction, this clonotype is medium-sized. The chain employs TRBV10-2 and TRBJ2-1; unclear D gene. The germline V gene has CDR1 WSHSY and CDR2 SAAADI. The CDR3 consists of 15 residues. Trimming took 7 bases from V and 0 from J, leaving 13 bases between them. The CDR3 DNA reads TGCGCCAGCAAGACGGGTCCCAGCTCCTACAATGAGCAGTTCTTC. Amino acid sequence: CASKTGPSSYNEQFF.

By its share, this clonotype is medium-sized. The CDR3 DNA sequence: TGTGCCAGCAGTTTCCCAGGGGGCTCCTACGAGCAGTACTTC. Translating it yields CASSFPGGSYEQYF. V gene TRBV28 combines with J gene TRBJ2-7; 7 bases are shared with TRBD1. Per the germline V gene, CDR1 is MDHEN and CDR2 is SYDVKM. The CDR3 runs to 14 residues. The V gene end was trimmed by 3 bases and the J gene end by 0 bases; junction bases not matched to a gene: 2.

The chain recombines TRBV4-1 with TRBJ1-2; no definite D call. V lost 0 bases and J lost 8, with 16 bases in between. From germline, CDR1 is MGHRA and CDR2 YSYEKL. CDR3 length: 15 residues. CDR3 nucleotides: TGCGCCAGCAGCCAAGAGGCAGTGGAAAGCCGGGGCTACACCTTC. It yields the protein CASSQEAVESRGYTF.

This clonotype is labeled medium-sized. This chain links TRBV30 with TRBJ1-6; D gene ambiguous. Germline V gene data show CDR1 as GTSNPN and CDR2 as SVGIG (reference sequence). CDR3 size: 16 residues. Trimming stripped 2 bases from V and 0 bases from J, with 11 bases between. CDR3 in DNA: TGTGCCTGGAGTTACCAGGAAAGCTCCTATAATTCACCCCTCCACTTT. Residues: CAWSYQESSYNSPLHF.

This clonotype was counted a few times. J is TRBJ2-3 and V is TRBV12-3 or TRBV12-4, with a weak D call TRBD2 (6 bases). This CDR3 is built from 14 residues. Trimming took off 3 bases at V and 6 bases at J, with 13 bases between the two ends. This CDR3 reads CASSFRRAGDTQYF. DNA of the CDR3: TGTGCCAGCAGTTTTCGCAGGGCGGGGGATACGCAGTATTTT.

This clonotype was seen a single time. This chain joins TRBV6-2 or TRBV6-3 and TRBJ2-7; D is uncertain. Germline V gives CDR1 MNHEY, CDR2 SVGEGT. The CDR3 length is 12 residues. V lost 6 bases and J 3 bases, leaving 9 bases between the germline ends. CDR3 loop: CASSNPNYEQYV. The CDR3 nucleotides read TGTGCCAGCAGCAATCCAAACTACGAGCAGTACGTC.

The V gene is TRBV10-3, the J gene TRBJ1-5, with TRBD1 matching over 7 bases. The junction had 7 bases not matched to a gene; V was cut back by 10 bases and J by 1 base. Per the germline V gene, CDR1 is ENHRY and CDR2 is SYGVKD. The CDR3 runs to 14 residues. CDR3 DNA sequence: TGTGCCAGTCGACAGGGTTCAAGCAATCAGCCCCAGCATTTT. It translates to CASRQGSSNQPQHF.